This T cell receptor (beta chain) came from a study of blood T cell repertoires in COVID-19. At the level of the study: In each case, the material was cDNA or gDNA derived from T cells, B-cell-depleted T cells, or PBMCs.

TCRdb's table, derived via immunoSEQ multiplex PCR, lists solely in-frame clones and lacks some. The sample shows about 360,000 clones, around 82% of them seen only once. This clone was picked up a small number of times. CDR1 and CDR2 from the germline V gene are LGHDT and YNNKEL (reference sequence). Trimming took 4 bases from V and 7 from J; bases not matched to a gene: 10. The CDR3 runs to 16 residues. The origin of this receptor is a man between 25 and 39 years old with active or convalescent COVID-19. The chain links TRBV3-1 (or the pseudogene TRBV3-2) to TRBJ2-1, with 10 bases fitting TRBD2. The sample taken for sequencing was peripheral blood. CDR3 bases: TGTGCCAGCAGCCCCCCGGGGCTAGCGGGGGCGAATGAGCAGTTCTTC. Protein: CASSPPGLAGANEQFF.